This T cell receptor (beta chain) was found in a study of blood T cell repertoires in COVID-19. The overall study: There were acute and convalescent COVID-19 samples, and they came from the United States, Italy and Spain.

The CDR3 runs 16 residues. J gave up 2 bases and V 4 bases, and 5 bases lay outside the gene matches. Germline V CDR1 and CDR2: SGHRS, YFSETQ. Assay: immunoSEQ multiplex PCR; the TCRdb copy retains only in-frame clones and omits some. The table records 150,000 to 200,000 clones, just over 90% of them present only once. The rearrangement links TRBV5-1 to TRBJ2-2; 10 positions agree with TRBD1. This clonotype was sampled from a woman aged 60 to 75 with COVID-19, enrolled during active disease. Sequencing used peripheral blood. CDR3 DNA: TGCGCCAGCAGCCCACGGACAGGGGGTAACACCGGGGAGCTGTTTTTT. Its translation: CASSPRTGGNTGELFF. The full variable domain, rest sourced from reference TRBV5-1 and TRBJ2-2, is KAGVTQTPRYLIKTRGQQVTLSCSPISGHRSVSWYQQTPGQGLQFLFEYFSETQRNKGNFPGRFSGRQFSNSRSEMNVSTLELGDSALYLCASSPRTGGNTGELFFGEGSRLTVL.